Included here is one TCR beta chain sequence, with context. Antigen specificity is unknown. Generation of bulk TCR libraries relied on previously described methods and listed TCR primers. TCRdb recomputed calls from the PCR reads with MiXCR, one row per CDR3 protein. In the table there are approximately 680,000 distinct CDR3 sequences, 25% of which are singletons. This record comes from a study of molecular identifiers for immune sequencing clone quantification. Overall study results and limits: In naive cells, under 1% of molecules belonged to clones above 20 RNA copies, against over 97% in effector cells. The study reportedly detected spiked Jurkat TCR RNA from one cell among around 1 million naive cells. Barcode sharing among identical TCR molecules could make large clones appear smaller.

V was pared by 5 bases and J by 5 bases, with 17 bases between. This CDR3 is built from 15 residues. Germline values: CDR1 SEHNR, CDR2 FQNEAQ (reference sequence). This receptor was identified in a human donor in good health. Some libraries in this study had Jurkat cell RNA spiked in. The rearrangement joins TRBV7-9 to TRBJ2-3; D perhaps matches TRBD2 (6 bases). The specimen sequenced was naive CD8+ T cells from blood, with Jurkat cell RNA spiked in. Subset given: FACS-sorted CD8+CD4-CCR7+CD45RA+ naive T cells. CDR3 amino acids: CASSLPRDFRDTQYF. Written as DNA, the CDR3 is TGTGCCAGCAGCCTACCTCGGGACTTCCGAGATACGCAGTATTTT.